Listed here are 16 T cell receptor beta chains from one sample, sequenced in a study of blood T cells in healthy people across ages. Through a sample-barcoded 5' primer and a J-beta primer mix, a second PCR was run for roughly 7 to 12 cycles. TCRdb called the 5' RACE reads again in MiXCR, with one record for every CDR3 protein. The sample shows hundreds of thousands of distinct CDR3 sequences, 55% to 75% of them seen only once. Sequenced sample: blood. These receptor sequences come from a man aged 25-45 years in good health.

To note about this clonotype: An end of the junction differs from the germline gene, which may be a read error. J is TRBJ1-2 and V is TRBV29-1, with 8 bases aligning to TRBD1. This CDR3 is 13 amino acids long. CDR1 SQVTM and CDR2 ANQGSEA come from the germline V gene. In DNA form, the CDR3 reads TGCAGCGTTTGGACAGGGTATATCTATGGCCACACCTTC. Translation: CSVWTGYIYGHTF. The full variable domain, its missing parts supplied by reference TRBV29-1 and TRBJ1-2, is SAVISQKPSRDICQRGTSLTIQCQVDSQVTMMFWYRQQPGQSLTLIATANQGSEATYESGFVIDKFPISRPNLTFSTLTVSNMSPEDSSIYLCSVWTGYIYGHTFGSGTRLTVV.

J is TRBJ2-4 and V is TRBV6-4, with D perhaps TRBD1 (6 bases). The J call may be wrong; the DNA end is better matched by TRBJ2-7. This CDR3 is built from 15 residues. In germline, CDR1 is MRHNA, CDR2 SNTAGT. For the CDR3, the DNA is TGTGCCAGCAGTGGTCTCAGACAGGCGAAAGTCGAGCAGTACTTC. This translates into CASSGLRQAKVEQYF.

This clonotype was observed a few times. The rearrangement links TRBV2 to TRBJ2-7; possible D gene TRBD1, 6 bases. CDR1 SNHLY and CDR2 FYNNEI come from the germline V gene. This CDR3 has 21 residues. Trimming shortened V by 5 bases and J by 4 bases, and 36 bases separated the two germline ends. The chain's CDR3 is CASSRQKIKMGQPGELYEQYF. DNA for the CDR3: TGTGCCAGCAGTCGCCAAAAGATCAAGATGGGACAACCAGGGGAATTGTACGAGCAGTACTTC.

This clonotype turned up a few times. The chain combines TRBV10-3 with TRBJ2-1, with no clear D. Trimming cost V 5 bases and J 8 bases, with 7 bases left between them. This CDR3 contains 11 residues. Germline values: CDR1 ENHRY, CDR2 SYGVKD. CDR3 protein: CAISSAYEQFF. The CDR3 DNA reads TGTGCCATCAGTTCTGCTTATGAGCAGTTCTTC.

The count of this clonotype is one. Compared with germline, one end of the junction differs, possibly owing to a read error. V is TRBV27 and J is TRBJ2-5, with D uncertain. CDR1 is MNHEY, CDR2 SMNVEV, per germline (reference sequence). This CDR3 is built from 14 residues. The CDR3 sequence: CTSSFRGSQETQYF. In nucleotides, the CDR3 is TGTACCAGCAGTTTTCGAGGCTCCCAAGAGACCCAGTACTTC.

This clonotype has just a few counts. The rearrangement joins TRBV20-1 to TRBJ2-1, with 9 bases lining up with TRBD2. Trimming at V came to 0 bases and at J to 5 bases, leaving 5 bases not matched to a gene. The CDR3 consists of 15 residues. Germline V lookup: CDR1 DFQATT, CDR2 SNEGSKA (reference sequence). CDR3 amino acids: CSARDPTSGDNEQFF. Here the CDR3 DNA reads TGCAGTGCTAGAGATCCGACTAGCGGAGACAATGAGCAGTTCTTC.

About this clonotype itself: An end of the junction differs from the germline gene, which may be a read error. This chain joins TRBV6-5 and TRBJ1-4; D might be TRBD1 (5 bases). The CDR3 covers 15 residues. In germline, CDR1 is MNHEY, CDR2 SVGAGI. The CDR3 coding sequence is TGTACCAGCAGTTACTCCTCACAGGAGAATGAAAAACTGTTTTTT. Translated: CTSSYSSQENEKLFF.

The V call is TRBV5-8, the J call TRBJ1-1, with D uncertain. Trimming took 6 bases from V and 0 from J, leaving 9 bases between them. From germline, CDR1 is SGHTS and CDR2 YDEGEE. This CDR3 has 13 amino acids. CDR3 residues: CASTWEVNTEAFF. CDR3 coding DNA: TGTGCCAGCACCTGGGAGGTGAACACTGAAGCTTTCTTT. Complete variable domain (other parts from reference TRBV5-8 and TRBJ1-1): EAGVTQSPTHLIKTRGQQATLRCSPISGHTSVYWYQQALGLGLQFLLWYDEGEERNRGNFPPRFSGRQFPNYSSELNVNALELEDSALYLCASTWEVNTEAFFGQGTRLTVV.

The chain uses TRBV3-1 and TRBJ2-1, with unresolved D. The V and J ends lost 5 bases and 1 base respectively, with 12 bases between them. CDR3 length: 15 residues. The germline CDR1 and CDR2 sequences are LGHDT and YNNKEL (reference sequence). In nucleotides, the CDR3 is TGTGCCAGCAGCGAGGTCGAGGTATCCTACAATGAGCAGTTCTTC. This codes for CASSEVEVSYNEQFF.

This clonotype was recorded once. CDR3 sequence (DNA): TGTGCCAGCAGCGTAGATGACGGGAGTAACGCGCAGTACTTC. It yields the protein CASSVDDGSNAQYF. V gene TRBV9 combines with J gene TRBJ2-7, with D perhaps TRBD2 (6 bases). This CDR3 has 14 residues. V was pared by 0 bases and J by 9 bases, with 16 bases between. The V gene's germline CDR1 is SGDLS and CDR2 YYNGEE. The full variable domain, completed using reference TRBV9 and TRBJ2-7, is DSGVTQTPKHLITATGQRVTLRCSPRSGDLSVYWYQQSLDQGLQFLIQYYNGEERAKGNILERFSAQQFPDLHSELNLSSLELGDSALYFCASSVDDGSNAQYFGPGTRLTVT.

In its sample, this clonotype was seen a few times. V and J are TRBV4-3 and TRBJ2-7; TRBD1 agrees at 8 bases. The CDR3 extends over 16 amino acids. Per the germline V gene, CDR1 is LGHNA and CDR2 is YSLEER. After removal of 0 bases from V and 0 bases from J, the junction contained 4 bases not matched to a gene. CDR3 bases: TGCGCCAGCAGCCAAGACGGGACAGGATACTCCTACGAGCAGTACTTC. Translated, it gives CASSQDGTGYSYEQYF.

The chain uses TRBV21-1 and TRBJ1-2; the table assigns TRBD1, which was not confirmed against the DNA. TRBV21-1 is an annotated pseudogene. The CDR3 length is 15 residues. CDR3 nucleotide sequence: TGTGCCAGCAGCAGTGGAGACAGGGTGTTTAATGGCTACACCTTC. It translates to CASSSGDRVFNGYTF.

The genes are TRBV5-1 and TRBJ2-1; D may be TRBD1 (6 bases). Germline V CDR1 and CDR2: SGHRS, YFSETQ. V dropped 2 bases and J dropped 5 bases, with 14 bases sitting between them. There are 15 residues in the CDR3. DNA of the CDR3: TGCGCCAGCAGCTTCACCGGGACAAGAAACAATGAGCAGTTCTTC. It specifies CASSFTGTRNNEQFF.

The rearrangement links TRBV5-1 to TRBJ2-5, with TRBD1 matching 7 bases. CDR3 size: 16 residues. Germline V CDR1 and CDR2: SGHRS, YFSETQ. V dropped 0 bases and J dropped 9; count of bases not matched to a gene: 14. CDR3 coding DNA: TGCGCCAGCAGCTTGGGGCCCGGACAGGCCATTGGTGCCCAGTACTTC. Encoded protein: CASSLGPGQAIGAQYF.

This clonotype was observed a handful of times. The J gene is TRBJ2-3, the V gene TRBV10-3; D perhaps matches TRBD2 (5 bases). V was shortened by 0 bases and J by 0 bases, with 10 bases between the two germline ends. CDR3 length: 16 amino acids. Germline-derived CDR1 and CDR2 are ENHRY and SYGVKD. The CDR3 DNA is TGTGCCATCAGTGAGTCTAGCGCAACTAGCACAGATACGCAGTATTTT. Translating it yields CAISESSATSTDTQYF.

The chain couples TRBV6-5 to TRBJ1-1; D remains ambiguous. Germline CDR1 and CDR2: MNHEY and SVGAGI. CDR3 size: 13 residues. The ends were cut back, 8 bases at V and 0 bases at J, with 10 bases in the middle. The CDR3 is CASRDGLNTEAFF. CDR3 in DNA: TGTGCCAGCCGAGACGGATTGAACACTGAAGCTTTCTTT.